These T cell receptor beta chains were read from a single sample in a study of blood T cell repertoires in COVID-19. Using immunoSEQ multiplex PCR, the repertoire was profiled, and TCRdb retains in-frame clones only, with some absent. The table shows about 40,000 clones, with about 90% occurring only once. Sequencing was performed on peripheral blood. These receptor sequences come from a man in his 60s with COVID-19, enrolled during active disease. Each CDR3 is given with its conserved first and last residue. A D gene is named only where the DNA matches it firmly. Expanded clones are given a class, and other clones once, few, many or no size at all.

length	V	size	J	D	CDR3	DNA
11	TRBV14	.	TRBJ2-1	.	CASSLGVEQFF	TGTGCCAGCAGCTTAGGGGTTGAGCAGTTCTTC
14	TRBV28	once	TRBJ2-7	TRBD1	CASSPDRENCEQYF	TGTGCCAGCAGCCCGGACAGGGAAAATTGCGAGCAGTACTTC
16	TRBV29-1	.	TRBJ2-7	.	CSVEGLDGGNSYEQYF	TGCAGCGTTGAAGGTTTGGACGGAGGAAACTCCTACGAGCAGTACTTC
15	TRBV18	.	TRBJ1-5	TRBD1	CASSRQGGSNQPQHF	TGTGCCAGCTCTCGCCAGGGGGGTAGCAATCAGCCCCAGCATTTT
14	TRBV28	.	TRBJ1-1	.	CASTVNVATSEAFF	TGTGCCAGCACAGTAAATGTGGCAACCTCTGAAGCTTTCTTT
13	TRBV12-3/TRBV12-4	.	TRBJ2-3	.	CAGGTGLTDTQYF	TGTGCCGGAGGTACAGGGCTCACAGATACGCAGTATTTT
13	TRBV9	.	TRBJ1-1	TRBD1	CASSPRQGLQAFF	TGTGCCAGCAGCCCCCGACAGGGTCTACAAGCTTTCTTT
13	TRBV10-1	.	TRBJ1-3	.	CASSANSGNTIYF	TGCGCCAGCAGTGCCAACTCTGGAAACACCATATATTTT
14	TRBV15	.	TRBJ1-5	.	CATSRGQSNQPQHF	TGTGCCACCAGCAGAGGACAGAGCAATCAGCCCCAGCATTTT
16	TRBV2	once	TRBJ2-2	TRBD1	CASSERQGAWTGELFF	TGTGCCAGCAGTGAGCGGCAGGGGGCGTGGACCGGGGAGCTGTTTTTT
13	TRBV13	.	TRBJ2-7	.	CASSLGGPIEQYF	TGTGCCAGCAGCTTAGGGGGCCCCATAGAGCAGTACTTC
15	TRBV28	.	TRBJ1-1	TRBD1	CASIGQGQMNTEAFF	TGTGCCAGCATCGGACAGGGCCAGATGAACACTGAAGCTTTCTTT
14	TRBV9	.	TRBJ2-7	.	CASSDGQGSYEQYF	TGTGCCAGCAGCGACGGGCAGGGTTCCTACGAGCAGTACTTC
15	TRBV19	.	TRBJ1-5	TRBD1	CASSIGGTGKQPQHF	TGTGCCAGTAGTATAGGAGGGACAGGGAAGCAGCCCCAGCATTTT
15	TRBV6-1	few	TRBJ2-7	TRBD2	CASSDRLAGKGEQYF	TGTGCCAGCAGTGACCGACTAGCGGGAAAGGGCGAGCAGTACTTC
13	TRBV11-2	.	TRBJ1-1	.	CASSADKNTEAFF	TGTGCCAGCAGCGCGGACAAGAACACTGAAGCTTTCTTT
16	TRBV4-3	.	TRBJ2-2	TRBD1	CASSPTGTGGTGELFF	TGCGCCAGCAGCCCTACCGGGACAGGGGGGACCGGGGAGCTGTTTTTT
14	TRBV27	once	TRBJ2-6	TRBD2	CASAGGAGANVLTF	TGTGCCAGTGCCGGGGGGGCTGGGGCCAACGTCCTGACTTTC
13	TRBV5-4	few	TRBJ2-3	.	CASSFRGTDTQYF	TGTGCCAGCAGCTTCAGGGGCACAGATACGCAGTATTTT
13	TRBV12-5	.	TRBJ1-2	.	CASGLAVVYGYTF	TGTGCTAGTGGTTTGGCAGTTGTCTATGGCTACACCTTC
14	TRBV7-9	.	TRBJ1-2	.	CASSLVQGGDGYTF	TGTGCCAGCAGCTTAGTTCAGGGTGGGGATGGCTACACCTTC
16	TRBV11-2	.	TRBJ1-3	.	CASSFQSGGAGNTIYF	TGTGCCAGCAGCTTTCAAAGCGGGGGGGCTGGAAACACCATATATTTT
12	TRBV10-3	.	TRBJ1-4	.	CAIGPQNEKLFF	TGTGCCATCGGGCCTCAAAATGAAAAACTGTTTTTT
12	TRBV28	.	TRBJ1-1	.	CASSFRDTEAFF	TGTGCCAGCAGTTTCCGGGACACTGAAGCTTTCTTT
14	TRBV11-2	.	TRBJ2-2	.	CASRGGVPTGELFF	TGTGCCAGCAGGGGGGGAGTACCCACCGGGGAGCTGTTTTTT